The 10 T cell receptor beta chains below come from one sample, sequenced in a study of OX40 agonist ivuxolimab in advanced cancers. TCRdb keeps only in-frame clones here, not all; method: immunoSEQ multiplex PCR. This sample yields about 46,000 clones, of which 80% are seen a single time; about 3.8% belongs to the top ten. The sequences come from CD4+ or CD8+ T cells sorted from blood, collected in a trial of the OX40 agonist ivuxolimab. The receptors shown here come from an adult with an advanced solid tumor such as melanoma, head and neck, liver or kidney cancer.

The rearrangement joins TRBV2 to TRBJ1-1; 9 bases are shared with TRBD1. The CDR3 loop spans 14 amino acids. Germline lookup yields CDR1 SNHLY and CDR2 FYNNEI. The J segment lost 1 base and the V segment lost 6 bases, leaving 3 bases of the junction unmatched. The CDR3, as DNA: TGTGCCAGCAGGAAGGACAGGGGGAACACTGAAGCTTTCTTT. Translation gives CASRKDRGNTEAFF.

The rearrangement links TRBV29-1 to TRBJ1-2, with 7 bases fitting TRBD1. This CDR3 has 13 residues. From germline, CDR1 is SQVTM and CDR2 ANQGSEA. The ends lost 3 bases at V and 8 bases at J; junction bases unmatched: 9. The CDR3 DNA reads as TGCAGCGTTGATGGGACAGAGAAGGTCGGCTACACCTTC. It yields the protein CSVDGTEKVGYTF.

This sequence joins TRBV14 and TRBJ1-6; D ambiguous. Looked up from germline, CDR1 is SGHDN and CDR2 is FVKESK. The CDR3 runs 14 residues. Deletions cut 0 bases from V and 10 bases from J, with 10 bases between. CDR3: CASSQDWEKSPLHF. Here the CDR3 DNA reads TGTGCCAGCAGCCAAGATTGGGAGAAATCACCCCTCCACTTT.

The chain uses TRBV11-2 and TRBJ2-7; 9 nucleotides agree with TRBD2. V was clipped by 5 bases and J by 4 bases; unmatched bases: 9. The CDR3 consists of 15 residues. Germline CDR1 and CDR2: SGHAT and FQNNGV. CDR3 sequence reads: CASSQVAGVGYEQYF. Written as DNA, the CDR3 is TGTGCCAGCAGCCAAGTAGCGGGAGTCGGTTACGAGCAGTACTTC.

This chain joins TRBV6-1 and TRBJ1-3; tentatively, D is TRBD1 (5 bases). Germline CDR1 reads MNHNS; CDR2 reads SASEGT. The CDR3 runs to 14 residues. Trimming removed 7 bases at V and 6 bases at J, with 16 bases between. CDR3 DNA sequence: TGTGCCAGCACCCGGTGGGGGACGGTAAACACCATATATTTT. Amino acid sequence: CASTRWGTVNTIYF.

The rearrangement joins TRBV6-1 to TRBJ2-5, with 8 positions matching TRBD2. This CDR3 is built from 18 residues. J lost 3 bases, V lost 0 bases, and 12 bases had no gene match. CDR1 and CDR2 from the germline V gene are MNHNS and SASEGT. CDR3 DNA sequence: TGTGCCAGCAGTGAAGCGCGGGGGGCTTTGCGTACGGAAGAGACCCAGTACTTC. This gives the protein CASSEARGALRTEETQYF.

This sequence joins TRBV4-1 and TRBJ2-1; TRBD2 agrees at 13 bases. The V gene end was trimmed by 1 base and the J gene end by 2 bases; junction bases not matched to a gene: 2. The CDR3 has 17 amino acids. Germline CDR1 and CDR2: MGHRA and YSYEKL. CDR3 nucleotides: TGCGCCAGCAGCCAAGGAGGACTAGCGGGAGCCTACAATGAGCAGTTCTTC. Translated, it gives CASSQGGLAGAYNEQFF.

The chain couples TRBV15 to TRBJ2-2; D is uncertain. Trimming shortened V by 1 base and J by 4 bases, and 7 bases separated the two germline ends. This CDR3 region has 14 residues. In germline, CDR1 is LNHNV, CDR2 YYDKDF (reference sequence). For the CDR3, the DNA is TGTGCCACCAGCAGAGCGGTCCTCACCGGGGAGCTGTTTTTT. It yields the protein CATSRAVLTGELFF.

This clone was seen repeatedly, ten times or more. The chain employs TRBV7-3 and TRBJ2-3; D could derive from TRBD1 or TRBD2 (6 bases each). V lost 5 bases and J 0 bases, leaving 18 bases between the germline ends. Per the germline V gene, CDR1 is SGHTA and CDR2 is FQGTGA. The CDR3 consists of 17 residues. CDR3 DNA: TGTGCCAGCAGCCCCCAGGGGAGCGGGCTCAGCACAGATACGCAGTATTTT. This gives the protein CASSPQGSGLSTDTQYF.

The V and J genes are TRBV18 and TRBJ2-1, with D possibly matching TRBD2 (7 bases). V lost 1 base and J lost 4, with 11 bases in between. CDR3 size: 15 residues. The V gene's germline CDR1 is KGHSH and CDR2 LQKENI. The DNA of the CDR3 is TGTGCCAGCTCACCACGGGAGGGGGTTTACAATGAGCAGTTCTTC. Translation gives CASSPREGVYNEQFF.